The present TCR beta chain was sequenced within a study of response to subunit inactivated influenza vaccine. TCRdb re-called the RT-PCR reads through MiXCR, storing one row per CDR3 protein. Of more than 450,000 distinct CDR3 sequences in the sample, 11% were seen once. This CDR3 contains 13 residues. Trimming shortened V by 4 bases and J by 4 bases, and 11 bases separated the two germline ends. Looked up from germline, CDR1 is LNHDA and CDR2 is SQIVND (reference sequence). This sample was shared with a second study, whose subject was T cells expressing NK-cell markers. That source notes: UMIs were included in TCR beta cDNA generated by 5'RACE template switching. TCR beta repertoires came from sorted CD3+CD56+NKG2C+, CD3+CD56+NKG2C- and CD3+CD56-NKG2C+ T cells. The study found dominant NKG2C+ clonotypes at about 1.0-8% of CD8+ T cells in about six donors. Similarly, these clonotypes led the CD3+CD56-NKG2C+ fraction as well in several donors.

This sequence joins TRBV19 and TRBJ2-7, with D unresolved. This clonotype originated in a man aged 45-65 years who received an inactivated influenza vaccine. The sequencing used PBMCs from blood, collected on the day of vaccination. DNA for the CDR3: TGTGCCAGTAGTAGCGGTGGGCAATACGAGCAGTACTTC. Its protein product is CASSSGGQYEQYF.